The text below deals with one T cell receptor beta chain. These data belong to a study of T cells expressing NK-cell markers. Germline CDR1 reads SGHAT; CDR2 reads FQDESV (reference sequence). This CDR3 region has 15 residues. TCRdb re-called the 5' RACE reads; one entry per CDR3 protein, DNA not given. The sample includes about 180,000 distinct CDR3 sequences. Source material: blood T cells: a sorted CD56 or NKG2C T cell subset, CD4+ or CD8+ T cells, or bulk PBMC T cells (not recorded which). The receptor comes from a man aged 18-75 years in good health. The chain combines TRBV11-1 with TRBJ1-1. The CDR3 loop reads CASSLGTGRDTEAFF.